The rows below give T cell receptor beta chains drawn from one sample of a study of shared clonotypes between healthy human individuals. Measured with immunoSEQ multiplex PCR; TCRdb has only the in-frame clones, and not every one. Here the sample spans about 2.1 million clones, 85% to 95% being singletons. The sample comprised naive CD8+ T cells from PBMCs. The receptors were sampled from a man in his late teens or twenties in good health. Some clones in this sample may be carry-over from other donors' samples. The CDR3 runs from the conserved cysteine through the conserved F or W. Fields, in order: J gene, clone size, D gene, V gene, CDR3 DNA, CDR3 protein. The D gene is left open where the match is weak. The size of a clone is reported for some rows only, either as once, few or many, or as a class for expanded clones.

j_call: TRBJ2-7; clone_size: -; d_call: TRBD1; v_call: TRBV11-2; cdr3_nt: TGTGCCAGCACCAACGCCGGACAGGGACACCTCTTCTACGAGCAGTACTTC; cdr3_aa: CASTNAGQGHLFYEQYF
j_call: TRBJ2-2; clone_size: -; d_call: TRBD1; v_call: TRBV19; cdr3_nt: TGTGCCAGTAGTCCGGTGACAGGGGTAAACACCGGGGAGCTGTTTTTT; cdr3_aa: CASSPVTGVNTGELFF
j_call: TRBJ2-7; clone_size: -; d_call: -; v_call: TRBV9; cdr3_nt: TGTGCCAGCAGCGTAGACGCGGGCGAGCAGTACTTC; cdr3_aa: CASSVDAGEQYF
j_call: TRBJ2-7; clone_size: -; d_call: -; v_call: TRBV19; cdr3_nt: TGTGCCAGTAGCGACCCGATCTACTACGAGCAGTACTTC; cdr3_aa: CASSDPIYYEQYF
j_call: TRBJ1-2; clone_size: -; d_call: TRBD1; v_call: TRBV29-1; cdr3_nt: TGCAGCGCTGACTGGACAGGCGGCTACACCTTC; cdr3_aa: CSADWTGGYTF
j_call: TRBJ2-3; clone_size: -; d_call: TRBD1; v_call: TRBV19; cdr3_nt: TGTGCCAGTAGCATCAGGGGGGATACGCAGTATTTT; cdr3_aa: CASSIRGDTQYF
j_call: TRBJ2-1; clone_size: -; d_call: -; v_call: TRBV9; cdr3_nt: TGTGCCAGCAGCGTAGCTGGGCTGGGGTACAATGAGCAGTTCTTC; cdr3_aa: CASSVAGLGYNEQFF
j_call: TRBJ2-3; clone_size: -; d_call: -; v_call: TRBV7-9; cdr3_nt: TGTGCCAGCAGCAGGGAGTTCCGCACAGATACGCAGTATTTT; cdr3_aa: CASSREFRTDTQYF
j_call: TRBJ2-1; clone_size: -; d_call: TRBD2; v_call: TRBV13; cdr3_nt: TGTGCCAGCAGCCCCCAGACTAGCGGGAGTACGAATGAGCAGTTCTTC; cdr3_aa: CASSPQTSGSTNEQFF
j_call: TRBJ1-1; clone_size: once; d_call: TRBD1; v_call: TRBV7-2; cdr3_nt: TGTGCCAGCAGCCACCGGGACAGGGGGGTACCTGAAGCTTTCTTT; cdr3_aa: CASSHRDRGVPEAFF
j_call: TRBJ2-1; clone_size: -; d_call: -; v_call: TRBV30; cdr3_nt: TGTGCCTGGAGTGTACCCTCTCACAATGAGCAGTTCTTC; cdr3_aa: CAWSVPSHNEQFF
j_call: TRBJ2-1; clone_size: -; d_call: -; v_call: TRBV19; cdr3_nt: TGTGCCAGTCGGGGCTCCTACAATGAGCAGTTCTTC; cdr3_aa: CASRGSYNEQFF
j_call: TRBJ1-1; clone_size: -; d_call: TRBD1; v_call: TRBV27; cdr3_nt: TGTGCCAGCATAGGGCAGGGGGCTGAAGCTTTCTTT; cdr3_aa: CASIGQGAEAFF
j_call: TRBJ1-5; clone_size: once; d_call: TRBD1; v_call: TRBV6-1; cdr3_nt: TGTGCCAGCAGTGGGGGAAGAGGGGGCGCGGGCAATCAGCCCCAGCATTTT; cdr3_aa: CASSGGRGGAGNQPQHF
j_call: TRBJ2-1; clone_size: -; d_call: -; v_call: TRBV28; cdr3_nt: TGTGCCAGCAGTTTATTGCCCACATACAATGAGCAGTTCTTC; cdr3_aa: CASSLLPTYNEQFF
j_call: TRBJ2-7; clone_size: -; d_call: -; v_call: TRBV5-1; cdr3_nt: TGCGCCAGCAGCCCAGGGGGGGTCCTATACGAGCAGTACTTC; cdr3_aa: CASSPGGVLYEQYF
j_call: TRBJ2-2; clone_size: -; d_call: -; v_call: TRBV11-2; cdr3_nt: TGTGCCAGCAGACGAGGGTGGACCGGGGAGCTGTTTTTT; cdr3_aa: CASRRGWTGELFF
j_call: TRBJ2-2; clone_size: -; d_call: -; v_call: TRBV5-6; cdr3_nt: TGTGCCAGCAGCTTGGATCAGATAAACACCGGGGAGCTGTTTTTT; cdr3_aa: CASSLDQINTGELFF
j_call: TRBJ2-7; clone_size: -; d_call: -; v_call: TRBV6-4; cdr3_nt: TGTGCCAGCAGCCTGCACTTTAGCGGAGCCTACGAGCAGTACTTC; cdr3_aa: CASSLHFSGAYEQYF
j_call: TRBJ1-2; clone_size: -; d_call: -; v_call: TRBV5-1; cdr3_nt: TGCGCCAGCAGCTTGGAATCGGCAGGGACGGACTATGGCTACACCTTC; cdr3_aa: CASSLESAGTDYGYTF
j_call: TRBJ1-5; clone_size: -; d_call: -; v_call: TRBV5-6; cdr3_nt: TGTGCCAGCAGCTTGGCGGGGGGTCAGCCCCAGCATTTT; cdr3_aa: CASSLAGGQPQHF
j_call: TRBJ2-7; clone_size: -; d_call: TRBD1; v_call: TRBV6-1; cdr3_nt: TGTGCCAGCAGTGAAGCGGACAGGGGGCAGGAGTCCTACGAGCAGTACTTC; cdr3_aa: CASSEADRGQESYEQYF
j_call: TRBJ2-7; clone_size: -; d_call: TRBD1; v_call: TRBV28; cdr3_nt: TGTGCCAGCAGCAGGGACAGGGGAAGAGACTACGAGCAGTACTTC; cdr3_aa: CASSRDRGRDYEQYF
j_call: TRBJ2-7; clone_size: -; d_call: -; v_call: TRBV27; cdr3_nt: TGTGCCAGCAGTTTATCGGGCAAAAACTACGAGCAGTACTTC; cdr3_aa: CASSLSGKNYEQYF
j_call: TRBJ1-5; clone_size: -; d_call: TRBD1; v_call: TRBV28; cdr3_nt: TGTGCCAGCAGCCCGGACAGGGGGCGAGACAATCAGCCCCAGCATTTT; cdr3_aa: CASSPDRGRDNQPQHF
j_call: TRBJ2-7; clone_size: -; d_call: TRBD1; v_call: TRBV2; cdr3_nt: TGTGCCAGCAGTGGGACAGGGTCCTACGAGCAGTACTTC; cdr3_aa: CASSGTGSYEQYF
j_call: TRBJ2-2; clone_size: -; d_call: TRBD2; v_call: TRBV5-5; cdr3_nt: TGTGCCAGCAGACCCCTACTAGCGGGAGGGCCCTTCGGGGAGCTGTTTTTT; cdr3_aa: CASRPLLAGGPFGELFF
j_call: TRBJ1-2; clone_size: -; d_call: -; v_call: TRBV11-1; cdr3_nt: TGTGCCAGCAGCTTAAGTGGACAGACTAACTATGGCTACACCTTC; cdr3_aa: CASSLSGQTNYGYTF
j_call: TRBJ2-1; clone_size: once; d_call: -; v_call: TRBV27; cdr3_nt: TGTGCCAGCAGTTTATCGCTGGACCTGGTGGAGTTCTTC; cdr3_aa: CASSLSLDLVEFF
j_call: TRBJ2-7; clone_size: -; d_call: TRBD1; v_call: TRBV2; cdr3_nt: TGTGCCAGCGATGGCCAGGGGGCTTACGAGCAGTACTTC; cdr3_aa: CASDGQGAYEQYF
j_call: TRBJ2-7; clone_size: -; d_call: -; v_call: TRBV29-1; cdr3_nt: TGCAGCGTTGAAGCCAGGACAGACTCCTACGAGCAGTACTTC; cdr3_aa: CSVEARTDSYEQYF
j_call: TRBJ2-3; clone_size: few; d_call: TRBD2; v_call: TRBV2; cdr3_nt: TGTGCCAGCAGTGGACTAGCATCCCGCACAGATACGCAGTATTTT; cdr3_aa: CASSGLASRTDTQYF
j_call: TRBJ2-2; clone_size: -; d_call: -; v_call: TRBV28; cdr3_nt: TGTGCCAGCAGTCCCCGGACAGGCGGGGGCCGGGAGCTGTTTTTT; cdr3_aa: CASSPRTGGGRELFF
j_call: TRBJ2-1; clone_size: -; d_call: TRBD2; v_call: TRBV6-1; cdr3_nt: TGTGCCACCGGACTAGCGGGATTCAATGAGCAGTTCTTC; cdr3_aa: CATGLAGFNEQFF
j_call: TRBJ2-7; clone_size: -; d_call: TRBD2; v_call: TRBV19; cdr3_nt: TGTGCCAGTAGTATTCTAAGCGGGAGGGCCAAAGAGCAGTACTTC; cdr3_aa: CASSILSGRAKEQYF
j_call: TRBJ2-1; clone_size: -; d_call: -; v_call: TRBV2; cdr3_nt: TGTGCCAGCAGTCAGTTTTCCTACAATGAGCAGTTCTTC; cdr3_aa: CASSQFSYNEQFF
j_call: TRBJ1-3; clone_size: -; d_call: -; v_call: TRBV30; cdr3_nt: TGTGCCTGGAGTGTGTTATGGGGAGATATCATATATTTT; cdr3_aa: CAWSVLWGDIIYF
j_call: TRBJ1-3; clone_size: -; d_call: -; v_call: TRBV9; cdr3_nt: TGTGCCAGCAGCTACGAGACAATCTCTGGAAACACCATATATTTT; cdr3_aa: CASSYETISGNTIYF